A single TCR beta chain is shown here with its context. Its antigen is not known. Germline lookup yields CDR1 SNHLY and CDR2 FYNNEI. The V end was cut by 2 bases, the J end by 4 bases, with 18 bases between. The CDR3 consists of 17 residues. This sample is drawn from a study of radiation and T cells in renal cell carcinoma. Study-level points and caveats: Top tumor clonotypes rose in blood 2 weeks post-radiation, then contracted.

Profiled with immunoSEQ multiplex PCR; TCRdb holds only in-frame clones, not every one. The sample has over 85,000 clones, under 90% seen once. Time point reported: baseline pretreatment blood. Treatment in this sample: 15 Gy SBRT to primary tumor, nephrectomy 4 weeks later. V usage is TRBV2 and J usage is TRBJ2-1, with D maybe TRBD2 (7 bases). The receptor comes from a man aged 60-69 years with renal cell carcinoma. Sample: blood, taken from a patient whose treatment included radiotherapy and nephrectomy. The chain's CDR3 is CASSERGGAWLYNEQFF. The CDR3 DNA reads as TGTGCCAGCAGTGAAAGGGGGGGGGCCTGGCTATACAATGAGCAGTTCTTC.